The 9 T cell receptor beta chains below were found in one sample sequenced in a study of patients and donors after allogeneic stem cell transplantation. TCRdb independently ran MiXCR on the RT-PCR reads; one entry per CDR3 protein. The table lists about 16,000 distinct CDR3 sequences, under 30% of them singletons. Source material: blood, either unsorted or a sorted T cell fraction (not recorded which). The origin of the receptors is a human donor who was either an allogeneic HSCT recipient or a stem cell or donor lymphocyte infusion donor (not recorded which). It is not recorded whose cells these are; they may come from a transplant donor.

The rearrangement joins TRBV6-6 to TRBJ1-2; no definite D call. Between the trimmed V and J ends, which lost 7 bases and 8 bases, there was a span of 20 bases. This CDR3 contains 14 residues. Germline assignment: CDR1 MNHNY and CDR2 SVGAGI (reference sequence). CDR3 in DNA: TGTGCCAGCACCCACGGCGGGCGGGAGGAAGGCTACACCTTC. Encoded protein: CASTHGGREEGYTF.

This clonotype was seen a few times. The chain is built from TRBV5-1 and TRBJ1-6; no clear D gene. CDR3 size: 17 residues. Germline V gene data show CDR1 as SGHRS and CDR2 as YFSETQ. The V end lost 0 bases, the J end lost 0 bases, and 10 bases lay between the germline ends. The CDR3 loop reads CASSLEGVSSYNSPLHF. The CDR3 DNA is TGCGCCAGCAGCTTGGAGGGAGTCAGCTCCTATAATTCACCCCTCCACTTT.

The chain couples TRBV5-1 to TRBJ2-3; TRBD1 is a possible D gene (6 bases). The length of the CDR3 is 14 residues. The germline V gene has CDR1 SGHRS and CDR2 YFSETQ. V was shortened by 1 base and J by 6 bases, with 12 bases between the two germline ends. Written as DNA, the CDR3 is TGCGCCAGCAGCTTGAATACAGGGAGCGATACGCAGTATTTT. Residues: CASSLNTGSDTQYF.

V is TRBV6-5 and J is TRBJ2-6; no definite D call. The V gene lost 1 base and the J gene lost 4 bases, with 11 bases spanning the gap. Germline V gene lookup returns CDR1 MNHEY and CDR2 SVGAGI. This CDR3 comprises 16 residues. In DNA, the CDR3 is TGTGCCAGCAGTTACTATTCTCCGGCCGGGGCCAACGTCCTGACTTTC. This gives the protein CASSYYSPAGANVLTF.

This clonotype has just a few counts. V usage is TRBV25-1 and J usage is TRBJ1-5; 10 positions match TRBD1. Germline V lookup: CDR1 MGHDK, CDR2 SYGVNS. With 5 bases clipped from V and 11 bases from J, the junction kept 15 bases outside the gene matches. This CDR3 contains 16 residues. CDR3 DNA: TGTGCCAGCAGTATCCTGACAGGGGGCAAAATGTGGTCCCAGCATTTT. Translating gives CASSILTGGKMWSQHF.

The sample holds a few counts of this clonotype. The chain recombines TRBV20-1 with TRBJ1-2, with D perhaps TRBD1 (6 bases). This CDR3 is 13 amino acids long. From germline, CDR1 is DFQATT and CDR2 SNEGSKA (reference sequence). Trimming cost V 6 bases and J 0 bases, with 11 bases left between them. The CDR3 loop reads CSASGGPNYGYTF. The CDR3 coding sequence is TGCAGTGCATCCGGGGGCCCTAACTATGGCTACACCTTC.

This clonotype came up a few times. This chain links TRBV20-1 with TRBJ1-6; D is unclear. From germline, CDR1 is DFQATT and CDR2 SNEGSKA (reference sequence). This CDR3 is built from 13 residues. The germline V and J ends were trimmed by 5 bases and 1 base, with 6 bases remaining between them. DNA for the CDR3: TGCAGTGCTTTACGTTCCTATAATTCACCCCTCCACTTT. This sequence encodes CSALRSYNSPLHF.

The chain joins TRBV7-9 to TRBJ2-3, with TRBD1 as a possible D gene (5 bases). The CDR3 length is 14 residues. Trimming pared 4 bases from V and 1 base from J, leaving 9 bases between. CDR1 SEHNR and CDR2 FQNEAQ come from the germline V gene (reference sequence). Written as DNA, the CDR3 is TGTGCCAGCAGCTCCGACAGTGGCACAGATACGCAGTATTTT. Translated, it gives CASSSDSGTDTQYF.

CDR3 loop: CSAATGTGVGGNTIYF. In DNA, the CDR3 is TGCAGTGCGGCAACCGGGACAGGGGTGGGTGGAAACACCATATATTTT. This chain links TRBV20-1 with TRBJ1-3; 10 bases fit TRBD1. The germline gives CDR1 DFQATT, CDR2 SNEGSKA (reference sequence). Trimming cost V 6 bases and J 3 bases; bases outside gene matches: 11. This CDR3 has 16 amino acids.